This TCR beta chain was found in a study of lymphopenia after photon versus proton radiotherapy. Produced via immunoSEQ multiplex PCR; TCRdb's table is partial and in-frame only. The top ten clones hold over 2% of a sample with roughly 76,000 clones, around 93% of them seen once. The CDR3 consists of 20 residues. V trimming: 3 bases; J trimming: 0 bases; junction bases outside the gene matches: 14. The germline V gene has CDR1 MDHEN and CDR2 SYDVKM. Overall study findings and caveats: A bigger post-nadir fall in TCR diversity correlated inversely with survival time in deceased patients. Only patients who died were analyzed for survival; proton advantage is unproven.

On this clone: The antigen is not known.

Here the sequenced sample was peripheral blood, taken from a patient treated with photon-based radiotherapy. The chain links TRBV28 to TRBJ1-5; TRBD1 aligns across 10 bases. The receptor was isolated from a woman aged 35 to 49 with cholangiocarcinoma. CDR3 nucleotide sequence: TGTGCCAGCAGTTTGGATGGGACAGGGGCCCACCAATATAGCAATCAGCCCCAGCATTTT. This encodes CASSLDGTGAHQYSNQPQHF.